This paragraph reports one TCR beta chain. Its antigen is still unknown. The read ends 3 residues early relative to the CDR3; the germline J gene fills the gap. The record originates from a study of T cells in women clearing cervical HPV infection. Study information: Controls gave blood once infection was undetectable; cases at lesion identification. General study results and limits: T-cell numbers per sample were unknown and may explain richness differences. CIN3+ cases had significantly higher TCR repertoire richness than controls, but evenness did not differ. Associations may precede or follow infection; HPV-specific or memory T cells were not isolated.

This CDR3 has 17 residues. Germline CDR1 is DFQATT and CDR2 is SNEGSKA (reference sequence). J was trimmed by 2 bases and V by 6 bases; bases with no gene match: 13. TCRdb's copy holds only in-frame clones and misses some; the assay was immunoSEQ multiplex PCR. The sample data list roughly 37,000 clones. Sequencing used blood buffy coat. The TCR was taken from a woman aged 18-70 years with a cervical HPV16 infection that either progressed to CIN3+ or cleared (not recorded which). The chain couples TRBV20-1 to TRBJ2-3, with 11 bases aligning to TRBD2. The sequenced part of the CDR3 DNA is TGCAGTGCCCATCCCCCGGGACTAGCGGAATCCACAGATACG. Its translation: CSAHPPGLAESTDT. The whole CDR3 region reads CSAHPPGLAESTDTQYF.